The entry below gives a single T cell receptor beta chain sequence along with its context. The entry originates in a study of blood T cell repertoires in COVID-19. Study-wide context: Acute and convalescent COVID-19 specimens originated in the United States, Italy and Spain.

As handled by the study authors: Researchers report that nucleated cell counts were estimated from reference gene primer amplification. Using immunoSEQ multiplex PCR, the repertoire was profiled, and TCRdb retains in-frame clones only, with some absent. D and trimming were read from the DNA, whereas the V and J calls and clone size are those reported in that table. This sample yields some 87,000 clones, of which 80% to 90% are seen a single time; around 4.3% belongs to the top ten. This CDR3 spans 16 amino acids. Germline loops: CDR1 MNHEY, CDR2 SVGAGI. Trimming removed 0 bases at V and 3 bases at J, with 14 bases between.

This clonotype originated in a human donor with COVID-19, enrolled during active disease. The donor label of this sample is uncertain. This rearrangement joins TRBV6-5 to TRBJ1-1, with a tentative D call TRBD1 (6 bases). Sequences were obtained from peripheral blood. The chain's CDR3 is CASSYSRGTLYTEAFF. DNA for the CDR3: TGTGCCAGCAGTTACTCGAGAGGGACACTTTACACTGAAGCTTTCTTT.